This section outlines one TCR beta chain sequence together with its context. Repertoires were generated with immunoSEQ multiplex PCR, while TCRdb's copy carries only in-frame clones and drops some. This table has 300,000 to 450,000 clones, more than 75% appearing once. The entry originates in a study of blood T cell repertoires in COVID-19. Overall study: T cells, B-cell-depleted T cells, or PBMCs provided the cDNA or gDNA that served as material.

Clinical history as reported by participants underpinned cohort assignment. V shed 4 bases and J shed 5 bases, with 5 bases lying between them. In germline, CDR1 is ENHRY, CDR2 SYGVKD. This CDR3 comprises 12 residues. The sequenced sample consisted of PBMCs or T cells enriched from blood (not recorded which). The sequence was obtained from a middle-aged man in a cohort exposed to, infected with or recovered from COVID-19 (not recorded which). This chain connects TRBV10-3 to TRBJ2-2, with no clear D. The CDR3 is CAISAVTGELFF. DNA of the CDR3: TGTGCCATCAGTGCGGTAACCGGGGAGCTGTTTTTT.